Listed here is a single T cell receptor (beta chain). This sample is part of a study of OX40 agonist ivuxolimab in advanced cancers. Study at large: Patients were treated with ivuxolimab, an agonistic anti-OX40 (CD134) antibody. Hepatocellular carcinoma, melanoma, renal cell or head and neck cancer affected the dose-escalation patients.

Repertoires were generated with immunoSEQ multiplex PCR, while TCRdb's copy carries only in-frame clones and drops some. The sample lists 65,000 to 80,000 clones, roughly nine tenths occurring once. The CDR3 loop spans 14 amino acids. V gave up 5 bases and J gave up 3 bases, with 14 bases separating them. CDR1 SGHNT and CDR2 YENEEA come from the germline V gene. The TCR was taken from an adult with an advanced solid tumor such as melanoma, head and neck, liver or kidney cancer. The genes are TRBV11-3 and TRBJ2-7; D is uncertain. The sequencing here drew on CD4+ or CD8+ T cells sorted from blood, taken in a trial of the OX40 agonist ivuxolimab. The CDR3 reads CASSASISYYEQYF. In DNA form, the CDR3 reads TGTGCCAGCAGCGCCAGTATATCTTACTACGAGCAGTACTTC. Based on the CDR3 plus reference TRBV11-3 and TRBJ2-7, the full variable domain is EAGVVQSPRYKIIEKKQPVAFWCNPISGHNTLYWYLQNLGQGPELLIRYENEEAVDDSQLPKDRFSAERLKGVDSTLKIQPAELGDSAVYLCASSASISYYEQYFGPGTRLTVT.